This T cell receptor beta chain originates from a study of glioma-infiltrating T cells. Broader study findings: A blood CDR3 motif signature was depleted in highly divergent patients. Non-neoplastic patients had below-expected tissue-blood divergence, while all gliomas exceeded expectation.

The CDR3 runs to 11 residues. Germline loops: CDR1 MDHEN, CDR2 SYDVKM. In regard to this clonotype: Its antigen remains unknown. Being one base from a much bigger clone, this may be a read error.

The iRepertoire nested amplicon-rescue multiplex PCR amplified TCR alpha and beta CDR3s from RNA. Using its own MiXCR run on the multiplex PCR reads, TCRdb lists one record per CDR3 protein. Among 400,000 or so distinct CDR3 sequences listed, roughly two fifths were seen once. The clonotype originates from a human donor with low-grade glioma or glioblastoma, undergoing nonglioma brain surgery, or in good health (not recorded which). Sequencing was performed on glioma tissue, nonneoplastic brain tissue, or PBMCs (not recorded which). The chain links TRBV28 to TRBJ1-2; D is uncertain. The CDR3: CDSKGNYGYTF. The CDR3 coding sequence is TGTGACAGCAAAGGGAACTATGGCTACACCTTC.